This T cell receptor (beta chain) was documented in a study of post-analysis software for immune sequencing data. At the level of the study: Courses of disease covered relapsing-remitting, secondary progressive and progressive-relapsing multiple sclerosis. Study outcomes and limitations: Among several TRBV segments more frequent in patients than controls were TRBV5-6, TRBV5-1 and TRBV20-1. Strong same-batch co-clustering of samples appeared with F measure clustering. Among multiple sclerosis patients, normalized Chao1 diversity was significantly below that of controls.

CDR3 length: 15 amino acids. V dropped 4 bases and J dropped 2 bases, with 13 bases sitting between them. The V gene's germline CDR1 is MNHNS and CDR2 SASEGT. A remark on this clonotype: Its specificity is unknown.

Built from TCR beta cDNA, the libraries had unique molecular identifiers in them. Out of 1 to 10 million T cells, about 520,000 cDNA molecules were generated. TCRdb reprocessed the PCR reads via MiXCR and lists one record per CDR3 protein. The sample has hundreds of thousands of distinct CDR3 sequences, around 27% seen once. The source material was blood. The sequence was obtained from a girl aged 5 to 17 with multiple sclerosis. The chain combines TRBV6-1 with TRBJ2-3, with D possibly matching TRBD2 (6 bases). The CDR3 loop reads CASSGWDSTTDTQYF. Written as DNA, the CDR3 is TGTGCCAGCAGTGGTTGGGACTCCACCACAGATACGCAGTATTTT.